The present T cell receptor beta chain was sequenced within a study of radiotherapy plus CTLA-4 blockade in lung cancer. For the study at large: 18% of patients responded objectively, and roughly 31% achieved disease control.

Repertoires were generated with immunoSEQ multiplex PCR, while TCRdb's copy carries only in-frame clones and drops some. The top ten hold around 0.79% of the sample, which has tens of thousands of clones, about 80% seen once. The CDR3 loop spans 15 amino acids. Germline CDR1 is SGHDN and CDR2 is FVKESK. The V segment lost 4 bases and the J segment 10 bases; nucleotides outside the gene matches: 12. The receptor comes from a human donor with non-small cell lung cancer who had stable disease on radiotherapy plus ipilimumab. This material consisted of peripheral blood, taken from a patient treated with radiotherapy plus ipilimumab. This rearrangement joins TRBV14 to TRBJ2-1; 8 bases map to TRBD2. The CDR3 DNA reads TGTGCCAGCAGCCCCGAAAGGGGACTAGGGGGGGAGCAGTTCTTC. This translates into CASSPERGLGGEQFF.